This note documents a single T cell receptor beta chain sequence. This specimen comes from a study of response to subunit inactivated influenza vaccine. V gave up 5 bases and J gave up 6 bases; unmatched junction bases: 7. Per the germline V gene, CDR1 is DFQATT and CDR2 is SNEGSKA (reference sequence). The CDR3 runs to 14 residues. Each CDR3 protein gets one entry after TCRdb re-called the RT-PCR reads with MiXCR. The data hold some 500,000 distinct CDR3 sequences, with about an eighth observed a single time. The chain has TRBV20-1 and TRBJ2-3; 11 bases align to TRBD2. The specimen was PBMCs from blood, collected roughly 47 days after vaccination. The sequence came from a man in his forties or fifties who received an inactivated influenza vaccine. CDR3 residues: CSALAGGPLDTQYF. Here the CDR3 DNA reads TGCAGTGCTTTAGCGGGAGGGCCATTGGATACGCAGTATTTT.